Here is one T cell receptor beta chain with its context. This entry is derived from a study of blood T cell repertoires in COVID-19. CDR1 and CDR2 from the germline V gene are SGHDT and YYEEEE. V shed 1 base and J 4 bases; nucleotides not matched to a gene: 5. The CDR3 contains 15 residues. Participant ages covered roughly 18 to 89 years across 25 or so US areas. Per the original methods: How many nucleated cells were present was estimated from reference gene primer amplification. The assay was immunoSEQ multiplex PCR, and TCRdb's table has in-frame clones only and misses some. D and trimming were read from the DNA, whereas the V and J calls and clone size are those reported in that table. The sample consists of under 200,000 clones, around four fifths of them appearing once.

The sequence derives from a woman aged 45-59 years who had recovered from COVID-19. The sequencing sample was made of PBMCs or T cells enriched from blood (not recorded which). The chain joins TRBV5-6 to TRBJ2-1; 7 positions match TRBD2. The CDR3 sequence is CASSLLTSRYNEQFF. CDR3 bases: TGTGCCAGCAGCTTGTTGACTAGCAGATACAATGAGCAGTTCTTC.